This TCR beta chain was sequenced during a study of identical twins. Broader study findings: Models predicted less out-of-frame TCR alpha sharing in monozygotic twins than was found. Zero-insertion findings could be partly confounded by invariant cells (MAIT and iNKT cells).

This clonotype was seen more than once but under ten times. Antigen: not known. TCRdb passed the 5' RACE reads through MiXCR, listing each CDR3 protein once. The repertoire holds about 200,000 distinct CDR3 sequences, with 6.5% to 8% as singletons. The V end was cut by 3 bases, the J end by 8 bases, with 8 bases between. CDR3 size: 12 residues. CDR1 and CDR2 from the germline V gene are SGHAT and FQNNGV. The same specimen was also included in a second study, on T cells expressing NK-cell markers.

This sequence was found in a woman aged 18-29 years in good health. Source material: CD8+ T cells sorted from blood. V is TRBV11-2 and J is TRBJ2-1; no clear D. CDR3 residues: CASSFMVYEQFF. The CDR3 DNA reads TGTGCCAGCAGCTTCATGGTTTATGAGCAGTTCTTC.